Sample share makes the clone carrying this T cell receptor beta chain large (0.1 to 1%). Antigen unknown. This record belongs to a study of PD-1 blockade in classical Hodgkin lymphoma. The time point is: cycle 4 day 1 (C4D1), after more than five weeks of nivolumab. Every single patient, without exception, relapsed after autologous stem cell transplantation, and brentuximab vedotin exposure varied. Best overall response was complete response, partial response or progressive disease in these relapsed/refractory classical Hodgkin lymphoma patients. TCRdb's table, derived via immunoSEQ multiplex PCR, lists solely in-frame clones and lacks some. The sample consists of 20,000 to 25,000 clones, 70% to 80% of them appearing once. This CDR3 spans 15 amino acids. CDR1 is SGHNT and CDR2 is YYREEE in the germline V gene (reference sequence). V shed 7 bases and J 1 base; nucleotides not matched to a gene: 2. Broader study findings: What caused the repertoire differences, perhaps disease activity or prior therapy, remains undefined. TCR diversity at baseline was reported to be reduced in newly diagnosed patients relative to healthy donors. Partial responders and progressors had significantly lower baseline TCR diversity.

The source was peripheral blood mononuclear cells (PBMCs), collected before the fourth cycle of nivolumab. This sequence originates from a human donor with classical Hodgkin lymphoma. The chain joins TRBV5-4 to TRBJ2-6, with 10 bases fitting TRBD1. The CDR3 protein is CASGTGVSGANVLTF. DNA for the CDR3: TGTGCCAGCGGGACAGGGGTATCTGGGGCCAACGTCCTGACTTTC.